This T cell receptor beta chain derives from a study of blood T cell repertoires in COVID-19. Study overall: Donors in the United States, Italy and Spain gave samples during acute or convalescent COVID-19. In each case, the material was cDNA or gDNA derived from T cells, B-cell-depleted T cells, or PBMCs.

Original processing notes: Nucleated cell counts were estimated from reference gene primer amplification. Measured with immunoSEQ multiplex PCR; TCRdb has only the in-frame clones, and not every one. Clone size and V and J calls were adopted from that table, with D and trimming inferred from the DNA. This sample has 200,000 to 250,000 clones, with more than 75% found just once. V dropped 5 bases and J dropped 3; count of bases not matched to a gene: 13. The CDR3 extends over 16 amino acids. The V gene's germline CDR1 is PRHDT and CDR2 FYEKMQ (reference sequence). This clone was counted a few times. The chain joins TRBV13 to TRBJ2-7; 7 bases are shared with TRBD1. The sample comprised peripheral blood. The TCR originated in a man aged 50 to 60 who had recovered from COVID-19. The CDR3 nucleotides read TGTGCCAGCAGCCCCCCGGCAGAGGGGGCCCTCTACGAGCAGTACTTC. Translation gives CASSPPAEGALYEQYF.